Below are 5 T cell receptor beta chains sequenced from a single sample in a study of cytomegalovirus exposure and HLA in healthy donors. Amplification used 60 Vbeta primers and 13 Jbeta primers. Profiling relied on immunoSEQ multiplex PCR, and the TCRdb table lists in-frame clones only, not all of them. The top ten clones hold under 3.5% of a sample with 130,000 to 150,000 clones, over 80% of them seen once. The sequenced material came from PBMCs. These receptors were collected from a woman aged 25-40 years in good health and CMV-seronegative.

This clone was seen a handful of times. J is TRBJ1-1 and V is TRBV4-1; tentative D call: TRBD1 (6 bases). This CDR3 has 16 amino acids. Germline CDR1 and CDR2: MGHRA and YSYEKL. The V gene lost 4 bases and the J gene lost 6 bases, with 21 bases spanning the gap. The DNA for the CDR3 is TGCGCCAGCAGCCGCGCCCCCCGGACAGATGAACCTGAAGCTTTCTTT. It is translated as CASSRAPRTDEPEAFF.

J is TRBJ1-5 and V is TRBV9; a possible D gene is TRBD1 (6 bases). The CDR3 is 17 amino acids. The V gene's germline CDR1 is SGDLS and CDR2 YYNGEE. V lost 0 bases and J lost 2, with 15 bases in between. CDR3 loop: CASSVVAGVSGNQPQHF. DNA for the CDR3: TGTGCCAGCAGCGTAGTAGCAGGGGTGTCCGGCAATCAGCCCCAGCATTTT.

The gene calls are TRBV5-4 and TRBJ2-5, with 7 bases matching TRBD1. The germline V gene has CDR1 SGHNT and CDR2 YYREEE (reference sequence). The CDR3 is made up of 13 amino acids. With 2 bases clipped from V and 3 bases from J, the junction kept 1 base outside the gene matches. DNA of the CDR3: TGTGCCAGCAGCTTCACAGGGGAAGAGACCCAGTACTTC. Translating gives CASSFTGEETQYF.

J is TRBJ2-7 and V is TRBV25-1; D gene unclear. Trimming removed 6 bases from V and 1 base from J, with 13 bases in between. Germline V lookup: CDR1 MGHDK, CDR2 SYGVNS. This CDR3 is built from 14 residues. This CDR3 is CASSLLESSYEQYF. The DNA for the CDR3 is TGTGCCAGCAGCCTACTGGAGAGTTCCTACGAGCAGTACTTC.

The rearrangement joins TRBV11-2 to TRBJ2-3, with TRBD2 matching over 8 bases. V dropped 1 base and J dropped 1; count of bases not matched to a gene: 13. Germline-derived CDR1 and CDR2 are SGHAT and FQNNGV. The CDR3 has 19 amino acids. The CDR3 sequence: CASSLVYVIMREGTDTQYF. The CDR3 DNA reads as TGTGCCAGCAGCTTAGTTTACGTGATTATGCGGGAGGGCACAGATACGCAGTATTTT. Drawing the rest from reference TRBV11-2 and TRBJ2-3, the complete variable domain is EAGVAQSPRYKIIEKRQSVAFWCNPISGHATLYWYQQILGQGPKLLIQFQNNGVVDDSQLPKDRFSAERLKGVDSTLKIQPAKLEDSAVYLCASSLVYVIMREGTDTQYFGPGTRLTVL.